This T cell receptor (beta chain) was observed in a study of human CD8 memory T cell subsets. Study-level points and caveats: Between stem-like memory and precursor exhausted T cell repertoires, overlap was minimal. Among the subsets, Chao1 estimates suggested that stem-like memory T cells were more diverse than precursor exhausted T cells.

CDR3 size: 13 residues. The germline V gene encodes CDR1 SGHTA and CDR2 FQGTGA. In regard to this clonotype: Its specificity is unknown.

Making the TCR beta libraries relied on UMI-labeled 5' RACE. TCRdb re-called the 5' RACE reads and shows each CDR3 protein once, DNA omitted. Its table lists 15,000 to 20,000 distinct CDR3 sequences. Stem-like CD8+ memory T cells, termed TSTEM, were CCR7+ PD-1- TIGIT-. Negative magnetic separation was used for the enrichment of total CD8+ T cells. The chain recombines TRBV7-3 with TRBJ2-5; TCRdb's D gene call, TRBD1, goes unchecked for lack of DNA. The sequenced sample consisted of CD8+ stem-like memory T cells (TSCM and TCM) sorted from PBMCs. Subset reported: stem-like memory CD8 T cells (TSTEM), CCR7+ PD-1- TIGIT-. The source is a human donor in good health. The CDR3 spells CASSYRGGETQYF. Based on the CDR3 plus reference TRBV7-3 and TRBJ2-5, the full variable domain is GAGVSQTPSNKVTEKGKYVELRCDPISGHTALYWYRQSLGQGPEFLIYFQGTGAADDSGLPNDRFFAVRPEGSVSTLKIQRTERGDSAVYLCASSYRGGETQYFGPGTRLLVL.